A single sample gave rise to the 13 T cell receptor beta chains below, sequenced in a study of post-analysis software for immune sequencing data. Built from TCR beta cDNA, the libraries had unique molecular identifiers in them. TCRdb fed the PCR reads into MiXCR, producing one record per CDR3 protein. The sample lists hundreds of thousands of distinct CDR3 sequences; 30% were seen once. These receptors have no known antigen. Study observations and caveats: The five TRBV segments detected at higher frequency in patients than in controls included TRBV5-6, TRBV5-1 and TRBV20-1.

Sequenced input: blood. These receptor sequences come from a girl aged 5 to 17 with multiple sclerosis.

Remarks on this clonotype: It may be a read error: a sequence one base away is much more abundant. This chain joins TRBV6-5 and TRBJ2-5; weak D call: TRBD2 (5 bases). The CDR3 is 12 residues long. V was cut by 6 bases and J by 11 bases, with 16 bases left in between. Germline V lookup: CDR1 MNHEY, CDR2 SVGAGI. CDR3 in amino acids: CASRGGLYKQYF. The CDR3 DNA reads as TGTGCCAGCAGAGGAGGACTGTACAAGCAGTACTTC.

The chain couples TRBV6-6 to TRBJ2-7, with D perhaps TRBD2 (5 bases). Between the trimmed V and J ends, which lost 5 bases and 5 bases, there was a span of 16 bases. The germline V gene encodes CDR1 MNHNY and CDR2 SVGAGI (reference sequence). The CDR3 contains 14 residues. The CDR3 spells CASSTGVDYNEQYF. CDR3 DNA sequence: TGTGCCAGCAGTACCGGGGTAGATTACAACGAGCAGTACTTC.

The sample holds a few counts of this clonotype. The chain has TRBV5-1 and TRBJ2-3, with D perhaps TRBD1 (6 bases). V shed 1 base and J shed 4 bases, with 13 bases lying between them. The germline gives CDR1 SGHRS, CDR2 YFSETQ. This CDR3 has 15 residues. As DNA, the CDR3 is TGCGCCAGCAGCTTGACAACAGGGTCCGCAGATACGCAGTATTTT. It specifies CASSLTTGSADTQYF.

This clonotype was counted at least ten times. The V and J genes are TRBV29-1 and TRBJ2-5, with D unresolved. Per germline, CDR1 SQVTM and CDR2 ANQGSEA. The length of the CDR3 is 14 residues. V lost 3 bases, J lost 2 bases, and 13 bases lay in between. In DNA form, the CDR3 reads TGCAGCGTTGAGATCGCCAGTAGACAAGAGACCCAGTACTTC. It specifies CSVEIASRQETQYF. Complete variable domain (other parts from reference TRBV29-1 and TRBJ2-5): SAVISQKPSRDICQRGTSLTIQCQVDSQVTMMFWYRQQPGQSLTLIATANQGSEATYESGFVIDKFPISRPNLTFSTLTVSNMSPEDSSIYLCSVEIASRQETQYFGPGTRLLVL.

The V gene is TRBV4-3, the J gene TRBJ2-7, with 7 positions matching TRBD2. V trimming: 3 bases; J trimming: 4 bases; junction bases outside the gene matches: 12. CDR1 is LGHNA and CDR2 is YSLEER in the germline V gene. The CDR3 covers 16 residues. The CDR3 DNA is TGCGCCAGCAGCCATCGGGCGGGACTATCCGCATACGAGCAGTACTTC. This codes for CASSHRAGLSAYEQYF.

The chain carries TRBV29-1 and TRBJ2-1, with TRBD2 matching 9 bases. CDR1 is SQVTM, CDR2 ANQGSEA, per germline. V dropped 7 bases and J dropped 9; count of bases not matched to a gene: 13. The length of the CDR3 is 14 residues. DNA of the CDR3: TGCAGCGGGGCGCGGGAGGGTGGACACTTTGAGCAGTTCTTC. This gives the protein CSGAREGGHFEQFF.

J is TRBJ1-1 and V is TRBV27; 10 bases fit TRBD1. CDR3 length equals 18 residues. J was trimmed by 3 bases and V by 4 bases; bases with no gene match: 14. Germline values: CDR1 MNHEY, CDR2 SMNVEV (reference sequence). The CDR3 DNA reads as TGTGCCAGCAGTTATCAGGCCGTACTCGGGACAGGGGACACTGAAGCTTTCTTT. As protein: CASSYQAVLGTGDTEAFF.

In its sample, this clonotype was seen a few times. The CDR3 DNA reads as TGCGCCAGCAGCCAAGACCCCCTGGAGCCCAGGATCCAGTACTTC. This translates into CASSQDPLEPRIQYF. This chain connects TRBV4-3 to TRBJ2-5; no clear D gene. This CDR3 is 15 amino acids long. Per germline, CDR1 LGHNA and CDR2 YSLEER. Deletions cut 0 bases from V and 10 bases from J, with 18 bases between.

The V call is TRBV6-2 or TRBV6-3, the J call TRBJ1-1; D possibly corresponds to TRBD1 (5 bases). V lost 2 bases to trimming and J lost 3 bases, with 10 bases between them. The CDR3 is 14 residues long. Germline lookup yields CDR1 MNHEY and CDR2 SVGEGT. The CDR3, as DNA: TGTGCCAGCAGTTACCTACGGGGGGACACTGAAGCTTTCTTT. This translates into CASSYLRGDTEAFF.

The chain is built from TRBV20-1 and TRBJ2-5; D might be TRBD1 (6 bases). The CDR3 spans 14 residues. The germline V gene has CDR1 DFQATT and CDR2 SNEGSKA (reference sequence). V lost 5 bases and J lost 0, with 13 bases in between. CDR3 sequence: CSADTGPYQETQYF. The CDR3 coding sequence is TGCAGTGCTGATACAGGGCCCTACCAAGAGACCCAGTACTTC.

The V gene is TRBV5-6, the J gene TRBJ2-1; D is ambiguous. The V gene lost 0 bases and the J gene lost 9 bases, with 10 bases spanning the gap. The length of the CDR3 is 13 residues. Germline CDR1 and CDR2: SGHDT and YYEEEE. The DNA of the CDR3 is TGTGCCAGCAGCTTGGACCTTGGCGCTGAGCAGTTCTTC. Protein product: CASSLDLGAEQFF. Filled out from reference TRBV5-6 and TRBJ2-1, the complete variable domain reads DAGVTQSPTHLIKTRGQQVTLRCSPKSGHDTVSWYQQALGQGPQFIFQYYEEEERQRGNFPDRFSGHQFPNYSSELNVNALLLGDSALYLCASSLDLGAEQFFGPGTRLTVL.

The chain carries TRBV7-2 and TRBJ2-7, with a tentative D call TRBD2 (6 bases). Judging by the DNA end, TRBJ2-5 fits better; the J call may be wrong. Germline CDR1 and CDR2: SGHTA and FQGNSA. This CDR3 contains 16 residues. For the CDR3, the DNA is TGTGCCAGCAGCCTCCAATCGGGACTCAGGACCGCGACCCAGTACTTC. It translates to CASSLQSGLRTATQYF.

V usage is TRBV27 and J usage is TRBJ2-1; 8 bases match TRBD2. There are 14 residues in the CDR3. The V gene's germline CDR1 is MNHEY and CDR2 SMNVEV (reference sequence). The J segment lost 8 bases and the V segment lost 8 bases, leaving 11 bases of the junction unmatched. CDR3 bases: TGTGCCAGCGCTGCGGGGAATAGCGGGGATGAGCAGTTCTTC. It is translated as CASAAGNSGDEQFF.